The present T cell receptor beta chain was sequenced within a study of CD8 T cells in Susac syndrome. Overall study: Among the sequenced Susac syndrome patients, roughly six had active disease while eight were in remission.

General study points: The CD4+ T cell repertoires from Susac syndrome exhibited no clonal expansion.

As for this clonotype: Its antigen is currently unknown.

CD8+ and CD4+ T cells from blood underwent TCR beta sequencing. TEMRA cells were FACS-enriched, while CD8+ and CD4+ T cells were negatively isolated. Random hexamers served to reverse transcribe roughly 0.5 to 1 ug RNA. From the immunoSEQ multiplex PCR reads, TCRdb called clonotypes with MiXCR, one entry per CDR3 protein. The table has under 200,000 distinct CDR3 sequences, more than 85% seen once. The length of the CDR3 is 14 residues. Germline V CDR1 and CDR2: SEHNR, FQNEAQ (reference sequence). Germline trimming cut 6 bases from V and 6 bases from J; bases unmatched to any gene: 10. The genes are TRBV7-9 and TRBJ1-1, with 7 bases lining up with TRBD1. Sequencing was performed on CD4+ T cells from PBMCs. This TCR was recovered from a human donor with Susac syndrome. The CDR3 region is CASSSQGGWAEAFF. CDR3 sequence (DNA): TGTGCCAGCAGTTCTCAGGGGGGTTGGGCTGAAGCTTTCTTT.